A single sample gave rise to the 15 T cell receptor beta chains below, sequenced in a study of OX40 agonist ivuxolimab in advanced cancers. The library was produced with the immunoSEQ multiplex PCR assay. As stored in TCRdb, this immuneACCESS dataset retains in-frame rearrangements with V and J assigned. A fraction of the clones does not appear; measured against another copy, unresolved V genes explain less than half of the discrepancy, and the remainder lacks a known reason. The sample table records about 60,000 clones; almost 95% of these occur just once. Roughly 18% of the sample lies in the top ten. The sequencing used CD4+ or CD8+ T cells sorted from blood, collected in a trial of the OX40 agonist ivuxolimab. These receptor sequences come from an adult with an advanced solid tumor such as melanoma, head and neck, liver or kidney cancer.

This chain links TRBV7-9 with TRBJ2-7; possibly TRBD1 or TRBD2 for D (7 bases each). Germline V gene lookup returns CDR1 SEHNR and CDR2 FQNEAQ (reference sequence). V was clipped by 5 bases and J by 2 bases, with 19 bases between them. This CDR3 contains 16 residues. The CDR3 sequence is CASSPPGGGVAYEQYF. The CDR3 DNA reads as TGTGCCAGCAGCCCACCAGGGGGGGGAGTAGCCTACGAGCAGTACTTC.

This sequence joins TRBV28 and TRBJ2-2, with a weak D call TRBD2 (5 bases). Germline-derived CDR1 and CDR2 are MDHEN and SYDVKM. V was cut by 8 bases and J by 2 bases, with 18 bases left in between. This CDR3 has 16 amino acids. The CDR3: CASQSIRGYNTGELFF. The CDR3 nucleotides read TGTGCCAGCCAGTCTATTCGGGGTTATAACACCGGGGAGCTGTTTTTT.

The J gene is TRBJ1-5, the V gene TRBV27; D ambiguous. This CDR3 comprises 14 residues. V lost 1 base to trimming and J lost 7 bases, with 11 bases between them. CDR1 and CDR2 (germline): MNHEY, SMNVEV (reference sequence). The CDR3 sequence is CASSLLPAGQPQHF. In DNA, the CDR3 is TGTGCCAGCAGTTTATTACCAGCCGGACAGCCCCAGCATTTT.

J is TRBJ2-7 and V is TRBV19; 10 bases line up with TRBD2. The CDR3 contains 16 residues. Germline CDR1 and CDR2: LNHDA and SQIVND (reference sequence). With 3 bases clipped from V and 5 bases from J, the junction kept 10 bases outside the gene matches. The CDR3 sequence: CASSMFALAGADEQYF. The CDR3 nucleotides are TGTGCCAGTAGTATGTTTGCCCTAGCGGGAGCGGACGAGCAGTACTTC.

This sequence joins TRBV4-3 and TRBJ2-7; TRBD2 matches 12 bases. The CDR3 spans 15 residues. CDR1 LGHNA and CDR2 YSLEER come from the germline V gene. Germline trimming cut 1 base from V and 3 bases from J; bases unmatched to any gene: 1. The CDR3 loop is CASSQGLAGVYEQYF. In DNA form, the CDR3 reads TGCGCCAGCAGCCAAGGACTAGCGGGAGTCTACGAGCAGTACTTC.

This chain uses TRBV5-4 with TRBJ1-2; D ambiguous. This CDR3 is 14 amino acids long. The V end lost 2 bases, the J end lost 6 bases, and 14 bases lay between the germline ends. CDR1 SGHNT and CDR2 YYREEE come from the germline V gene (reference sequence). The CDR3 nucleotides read TGTGCCAGCAGCTTAACACACGGATTTGATGGCTACACCTTC. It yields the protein CASSLTHGFDGYTF.

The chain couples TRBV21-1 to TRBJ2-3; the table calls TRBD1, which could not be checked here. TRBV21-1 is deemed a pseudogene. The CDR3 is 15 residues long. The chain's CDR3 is CSSPFWGDCTDTQYF. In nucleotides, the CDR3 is TGTAGTTCGCCTTTCTGGGGCGATTGCACAGATACGCAGTATTTT.

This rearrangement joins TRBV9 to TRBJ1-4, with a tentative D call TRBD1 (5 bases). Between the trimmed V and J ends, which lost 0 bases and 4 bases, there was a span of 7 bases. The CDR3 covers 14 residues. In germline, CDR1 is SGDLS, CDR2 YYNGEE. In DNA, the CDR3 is TGTGCCAGCAGCGTAGTGGGGGATAATGAAAAACTGTTTTTT. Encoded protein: CASSVVGDNEKLFF.

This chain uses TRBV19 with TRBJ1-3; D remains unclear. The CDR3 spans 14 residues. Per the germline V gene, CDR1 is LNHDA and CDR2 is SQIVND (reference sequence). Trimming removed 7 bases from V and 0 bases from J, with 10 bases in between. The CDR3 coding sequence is TGTGCCAGTACCGAGGTCAGCTCTGGAAACACCATATATTTT. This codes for CASTEVSSGNTIYF.

In nucleotides, the CDR3 is TGCGCCAGCAGCTTGGCCGCTTCAACTAATGAAAAACTGTTTTTT. Translating gives CASSLAASTNEKLFF. This rearrangement joins TRBV5-1 to TRBJ1-4, with no clear D. The ends were cut back, 0 bases at V and 0 bases at J, with 6 bases in the middle. CDR1 SGHRS and CDR2 YFSETQ come from the germline V gene. The CDR3 runs 15 residues.

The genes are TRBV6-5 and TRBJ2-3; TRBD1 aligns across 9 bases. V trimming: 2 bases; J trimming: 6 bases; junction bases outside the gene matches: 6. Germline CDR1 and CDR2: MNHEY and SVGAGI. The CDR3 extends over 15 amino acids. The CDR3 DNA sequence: TGTGCCAGCAGTTACGCGGGACAGGGCCGGGATACGCAGTATTTT. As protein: CASSYAGQGRDTQYF.

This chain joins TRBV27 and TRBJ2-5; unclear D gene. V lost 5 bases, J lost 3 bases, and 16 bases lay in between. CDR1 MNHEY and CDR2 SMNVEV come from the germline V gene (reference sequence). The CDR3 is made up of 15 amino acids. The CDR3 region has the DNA TGTGCCAGCAGTCCCATCGGGCAGGACGAAGAGACCCAGTACTTC. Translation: CASSPIGQDEETQYF.

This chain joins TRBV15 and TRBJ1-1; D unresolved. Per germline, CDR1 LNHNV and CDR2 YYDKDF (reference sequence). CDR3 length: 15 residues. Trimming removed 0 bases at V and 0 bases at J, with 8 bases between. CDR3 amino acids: CATSRDRGLNTEAFF. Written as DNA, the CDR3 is TGTGCCACCAGCAGAGATCGGGGTTTGAACACTGAAGCTTTCTTT.

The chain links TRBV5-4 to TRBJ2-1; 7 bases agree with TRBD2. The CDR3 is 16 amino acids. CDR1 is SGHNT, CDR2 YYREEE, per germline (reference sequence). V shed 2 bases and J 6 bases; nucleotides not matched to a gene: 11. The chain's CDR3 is CASSFLTGTNTNEQFF. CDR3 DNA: TGTGCCAGCAGCTTCCTTACCGGGACTAACACCAATGAGCAGTTCTTC.

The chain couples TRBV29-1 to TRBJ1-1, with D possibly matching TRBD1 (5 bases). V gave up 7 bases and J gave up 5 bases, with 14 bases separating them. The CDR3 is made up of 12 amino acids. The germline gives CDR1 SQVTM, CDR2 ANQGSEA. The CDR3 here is CSAAQDVTEAFF. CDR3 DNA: TGCAGCGCCGCACAGGATGTTACTGAAGCTTTCTTT. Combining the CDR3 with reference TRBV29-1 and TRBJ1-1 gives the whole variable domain SAVISQKPSRDICQRGTSLTIQCQVDSQVTMMFWYRQQPGQSLTLIATANQGSEATYESGFVIDKFPISRPNLTFSTLTVSNMSPEDSSIYLCSAAQDVTEAFFGQGTRLTVV.